This TCR beta chain was sequenced during a study of technical replicates of blood from a few donors. V gave up 0 bases and J gave up 10 bases; unmatched junction bases: 13. Germline CDR1 is MGHRA and CDR2 is YSYEKL. The length of the CDR3 is 17 residues. TCRdb keeps only in-frame clones here, not all; method: immunoSEQ multiplex PCR. This sample yields 60,000 to 70,000 clones, of which approximately 83% are seen a single time; approximately 5.4% belongs to the top ten. The J gene is TRBJ2-1, the V gene TRBV4-1, with 9 bases lining up with TRBD2. Input material: PBMCs. This sequence originates from a human donor in good health. Some clones in this sample may be carry-over from other donors' samples. CDR3 in amino acids: CASSQEWIAGAGIEQFF. The CDR3 bases are TGCGCCAGCAGCCAAGAGTGGATAGCGGGGGCAGGGATCGAGCAGTTCTTC.